This TCR beta chain was documented in a study of blood T cell repertoires in COVID-19. CDR1 and CDR2 from the germline V gene are MNHEY and SVGAGI. The CDR3 consists of 15 residues. Trimming shortened V by 3 bases and J by 4 bases, and 15 bases separated the two germline ends. Assay used: immunoSEQ multiplex PCR; TCRdb lists only in-frame clones, some missing. The repertoire has around 380,000 clones, roughly 77% of them found once; the top ten carry 1.1%. The sample comprised peripheral blood. V usage is TRBV6-5 and J usage is TRBJ1-1; D is perhaps TRBD1 (6 bases). The TCR was taken from a human donor with acute or convalescent COVID-19. The donor label of this sample is uncertain. Here the CDR3 reads CASSYFSQGGTEAFF. CDR3 in DNA: TGTGCCAGCAGTTATTTCTCACAGGGTGGCACTGAAGCTTTCTTT.